The 22 T cell receptor beta chains listed next were all sequenced from one sample in a study of technical replicates of blood from several donors. Profiling relied on immunoSEQ multiplex PCR, and the TCRdb table lists in-frame clones only, not all of them. The table records 55,000 to 80,000 clones, approximately 93% of them present only once. The sample comprised T cells isolated from PBMCs. The receptors were sampled from a human donor in good health.

The rearrangement links TRBV5-1 to TRBJ2-1; TRBD2 matches at 9 bases. This CDR3 has 17 residues. The trim removed 0 bases at V and 3 bases at J, leaving 7 bases unmatched. CDR1 and CDR2 (germline): SGHRS, YFSETQ. The CDR3 DNA is TGCGCCAGCAGCTTGGGAGGCGGGGGGGTTTACTACAATGAGCAGTTCTTC. Amino acids: CASSLGGGGVYYNEQFF. Based on the CDR3 plus reference TRBV5-1 and TRBJ2-1, the full variable domain is KAGVTQTPRYLIKTRGQQVTLSCSPISGHRSVSWYQQTPGQGLQFLFEYFSETQRNKGNFPGRFSGRQFSNSRSEMNVSTLELGDSALYLCASSLGGGGVYYNEQFFGPGTRLTVL.

The count of this clone is one. This chain connects TRBV9 to TRBJ2-7, with D perhaps matching TRBD2 (6 bases). This CDR3 contains 14 residues. Per germline, CDR1 SGDLS and CDR2 YYNGEE. The germline V and J ends were trimmed by 1 base and 4 bases, with 12 bases remaining between them. This chain's CDR3 is CASSVSAGYYEQYF. The CDR3 coding sequence is TGTGCCAGCAGCGTATCGGCGGGGTATTACGAGCAGTACTTC.

This rearrangement joins TRBV27 to TRBJ1-2, with D possibly matching TRBD1 (5 bases). In germline, CDR1 is MNHEY, CDR2 SMNVEV (reference sequence). The CDR3 contains 14 residues. V was pared by 2 bases and J by 6 bases, with 13 bases between. CDR3 amino acids: CASSLGDRSNGYTF. Here the CDR3 DNA reads TGTGCCAGCAGTTTAGGTGACAGATCGAATGGCTACACCTTC.

Here the CDR3 reads CASSYSSAGQANEQYF. CDR3 coding DNA: TGTGCCAGCAGTTACTCTTCCGCGGGACAGGCTAACGAGCAGTACTTC. The chain carries TRBV6-5 and TRBJ2-7; TRBD1 aligns across 8 bases. CDR1 is MNHEY, CDR2 SVGAGI, per germline. Trimming cost V 0 bases and J 5 bases; bases outside gene matches: 9. CDR3 length equals 16 residues.

The CDR3 loop reads CASGRTIGVGGQTQYF. CDR3 DNA: TGTGCTAGTGGCCGCACCATCGGAGTGGGGGGTCAGACCCAGTACTTC. The chain recombines TRBV12-5 with TRBJ2-5, with D possibly TRBD2 on 6 matching bases. This CDR3 has 16 residues. With 6 bases removed from V and 6 bases from J, the gap between germline ends came to 23 bases. Germline V gene lookup returns CDR1 LGHNT and CDR2 FRNRAP.

V is TRBV7-9 and J is TRBJ2-3; no clear D gene. This CDR3 comprises 15 residues. V gave up 5 bases and J gave up 2 bases, with 14 bases separating them. The germline gives CDR1 SEHNR, CDR2 FQNEAQ (reference sequence). This chain's CDR3 is CASSPILPNTDTQYF. Here the CDR3 DNA reads TGTGCCAGCAGCCCTATCTTACCTAACACAGATACGCAGTATTTT.

The J gene is TRBJ2-7, the V gene TRBV7-8; the D gene is possibly TRBD2 (6 bases). Germline lookup yields CDR1 SGHVS and CDR2 FQNEAQ. This CDR3 spans 19 amino acids. Trimming removed 0 bases from V and 2 bases from J, with 23 bases in between. The CDR3 bases are TGTGCCAGCAGCTTAGCGCCCGCGCTAGCGCAACCATCAACCTACGAGCAGTACTTC. Translation: CASSLAPALAQPSTYEQYF. The whole variable domain, filled in from reference TRBV7-8 and TRBJ2-7, reads GAGVSQSPRYKVAKRGQDVALRCDPISGHVSLFWYQQALGQGPEFLTYFQNEAQLDKSGLPSDRFFAERPEGSVSTLKIQRTQQEDSAVYLCASSLAPALAQPSTYEQYFGPGTRLTVT.

This rearrangement joins TRBV2 to TRBJ2-5; possible D gene TRBD2, 7 bases. V shed 6 bases and J shed 1 base, with 15 bases lying between them. The germline V gene has CDR1 SNHLY and CDR2 FYNNEI. The CDR3 has 15 residues. In DNA, the CDR3 is TGTGCCAGCAGGGACCTGGGGGGGGCCCAAGAGACCCAGTACTTC. Its translation is CASRDLGGAQETQYF.

V and J are TRBV5-4 and TRBJ2-2; the D gene is possibly TRBD1 (6 bases). The CDR3 is 14 amino acids. Germline V CDR1 and CDR2: SGHNT, YYREEE (reference sequence). V lost 9 bases and J lost 5, with 17 bases in between. The CDR3 loop is CATPGELGTGELFF. The CDR3 bases are TGTGCCACCCCAGGGGAGCTGGGTACCGGGGAGCTGTTTTTT.

This clone was recorded once. The rearrangement uses TRBV6-1 and TRBJ1-5, with D uncertain. This CDR3 is built from 13 residues. Germline V gene lookup returns CDR1 MNHNS and CDR2 SASEGT. The ends were cut back, 3 bases at V and 5 bases at J, with 8 bases in the middle. CDR3 DNA: TGTGCCAGCAGTGAGGCGGTCGATCAGCCCCAGCATTTT. Its protein product is CASSEAVDQPQHF.

This chain uses TRBV18 with TRBJ2-7; 8 nucleotides align to TRBD1. Trimming took 3 bases from V and 6 from J; bases not matched to a gene: 16. This CDR3 contains 17 residues. The germline gives CDR1 KGHSH, CDR2 LQKENI. The CDR3 DNA follows: TGTGCCAGCTCACCCCGGACGACAGGGGTCGGGATTAGCGAGCAGTACTTC. This translates into CASSPRTTGVGISEQYF.

Details on this clone: Other DNA variants within this sample encode the same CDR3. The genes are TRBV9 and TRBJ1-1, with D perhaps matching TRBD1 (6 bases). The V and J ends lost 2 bases and 6 bases respectively, with 11 bases between them. Germline V lookup: CDR1 SGDLS, CDR2 YYNGEE. The CDR3 runs 13 residues. CDR3 nucleotides: TGTGCCAGCAGCGTGGGCAGGGGCTCTGAAGCTTTCTTT. The encoded protein is CASSVGRGSEAFF.

This clone was found once. The gene calls are TRBV27 and TRBJ2-7; 8 nucleotides agree with TRBD1. The junction had 6 bases not matched to a gene; V was cut back by 5 bases and J by 3 bases. Germline V lookup: CDR1 MNHEY, CDR2 SMNVEV (reference sequence). The CDR3 length is 14 residues. CDR3 residues: CASSLRQGFYEQYF. In DNA, the CDR3 is TGTGCCAGCAGTCTCCGACAGGGGTTCTACGAGCAGTACTTC.

The rearrangement joins TRBV13 to TRBJ2-5, with D hard to call. The CDR3 runs to 11 residues. The ends were cut back, 5 bases at V and 4 bases at J, with 5 bases in the middle. Germline V gene lookup returns CDR1 PRHDT and CDR2 FYEKMQ (reference sequence). In DNA, the CDR3 is TGTGCCAGCAGCATCGGAGAGACCCAGTACTTC. Protein: CASSIGETQYF.

This clone was counted once. This chain connects TRBV5-1 to TRBJ1-1, with D possibly being TRBD1 (5 bases). The CDR3 consists of 15 residues. V shed 0 bases and J shed 6 bases, with 15 bases lying between them. Germline CDR1 reads SGHRS; CDR2 reads YFSETQ. CDR3 DNA: TGCGCCAGCAGCTTGGAATGGGCAGGGTCGTCTGAAGCTTTCTTT. Protein: CASSLEWAGSSEAFF.

This sequence joins TRBV15 and TRBJ2-3, with a weak D call TRBD1 (6 bases). V lost 9 bases to trimming and J lost 1 base, with 14 bases between them. Germline V gene lookup returns CDR1 LNHNV and CDR2 YYDKDF (reference sequence). The length of the CDR3 is 14 residues. This CDR3 is CATSLGGRTDTQYF. CDR3 nucleotides: TGTGCCACTTCATTAGGGGGACGCACAGATACGCAGTATTTT.

This clone is a singleton in its sample. The chain links TRBV5-1 to TRBJ1-3; D remains ambiguous. V lost 7 bases, J lost 0 bases, and 11 bases lay in between. This CDR3 comprises 14 residues. CDR1 and CDR2 (germline): SGHRS, YFSETQ. In DNA form, the CDR3 reads TGCGCCAGCCGGGAAGGAACCTCTGGAAACACCATATATTTT. Its protein product is CASREGTSGNTIYF. The full variable domain, completed using reference TRBV5-1 and TRBJ1-3, is KAGVTQTPRYLIKTRGQQVTLSCSPISGHRSVSWYQQTPGQGLQFLFEYFSETQRNKGNFPGRFSGRQFSNSRSEMNVSTLELGDSALYLCASREGTSGNTIYFGEGSWLTVV.

The chain is built from TRBV13 and TRBJ1-3; 7 positions agree with TRBD1. The J segment lost 5 bases and the V segment lost 4 bases, leaving 23 bases of the junction unmatched. The germline gives CDR1 PRHDT, CDR2 FYEKMQ (reference sequence). This CDR3 is 20 amino acids long. CDR3 sequence: CASSSLTEPLYRGGRNTIYF. The CDR3 DNA is TGTGCCAGCAGCTCCCTAACCGAACCCCTCTACAGGGGAGGTAGAAACACCATATATTTT.

The V call is TRBV2, the J call TRBJ2-2; D is unclear. Germline CDR1 and CDR2: SNHLY and FYNNEI. This CDR3 region has 12 residues. V was shortened by 6 bases and J by 5 bases, with 7 bases between the two germline ends. The CDR3 DNA is TGTGCCAGCAGCCAACATACCGGGGAGCTGTTTTTT. Its protein product is CASSQHTGELFF.

The chain couples TRBV7-9 to TRBJ1-2; D ambiguous. Germline CDR1 and CDR2: SEHNR and FQNEAQ (reference sequence). The CDR3 totals 18 residues. The V end was cut by 2 bases, the J end by 4 bases, with 23 bases between. CDR3 sequence: CASSLRQTPDPGGYGYTF. CDR3 DNA sequence: TGTGCCAGCAGCTTACGGCAGACTCCCGACCCTGGAGGCTATGGCTACACCTTC.

The rearrangement uses TRBV7-9 and TRBJ1-1; no definite D call. CDR1 is SEHNR and CDR2 is FQNEAQ in the germline V gene (reference sequence). V lost 1 base and J 5 bases, leaving 11 bases between the germline ends. CDR3 length: 14 residues. CDR3 DNA sequence: TGTGCCAGCAGCTTAGAGAGGGCGGCGACTGAAGCTTTCTTT. The encoded protein is CASSLERAATEAFF. The full variable domain, its missing parts supplied by reference TRBV7-9 and TRBJ1-1, is DTGVSQNPRHKITKRGQNVTFRCDPISEHNRLYWYRQTLGQGPEFLTYFQNEAQLEKSRLLSDRFSAERPKGSFSTLEIQRTEQGDSAMYLCASSLERAATEAFFGQGTRLTVV.

This clone was seen once. V and J are TRBV11-3 and TRBJ2-1, with D perhaps TRBD1 (5 bases). Germline loops: CDR1 SGHNT, CDR2 YENEEA. This CDR3 spans 15 amino acids. V was shortened by 2 bases and J by 10 bases, with 18 bases between the two germline ends. The CDR3: CASSLYRGLESEQFF. The CDR3 DNA reads TGTGCCAGCAGCTTATATAGGGGTCTCGAGTCAGAGCAGTTCTTC.